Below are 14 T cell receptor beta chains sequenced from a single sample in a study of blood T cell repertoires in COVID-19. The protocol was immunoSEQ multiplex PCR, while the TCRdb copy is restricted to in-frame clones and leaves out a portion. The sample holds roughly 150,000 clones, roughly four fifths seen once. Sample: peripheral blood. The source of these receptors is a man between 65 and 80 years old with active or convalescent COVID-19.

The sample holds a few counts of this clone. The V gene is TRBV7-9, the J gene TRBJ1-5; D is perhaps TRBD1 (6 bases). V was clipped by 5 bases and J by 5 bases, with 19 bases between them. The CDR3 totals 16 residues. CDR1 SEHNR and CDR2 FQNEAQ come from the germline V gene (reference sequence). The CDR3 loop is CASSRWDTTPHQPQHF. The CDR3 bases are TGTGCCAGCAGCCGTTGGGACACGACCCCCCATCAGCCCCAGCATTTT.

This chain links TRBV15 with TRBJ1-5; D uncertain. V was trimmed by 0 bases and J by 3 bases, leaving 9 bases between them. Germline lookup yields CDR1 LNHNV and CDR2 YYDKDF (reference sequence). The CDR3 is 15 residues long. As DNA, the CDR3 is TGTGCCACCAGCAGAGATAAGGGAGACAATCAGCCCCAGCATTTT. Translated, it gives CATSRDKGDNQPQHF.

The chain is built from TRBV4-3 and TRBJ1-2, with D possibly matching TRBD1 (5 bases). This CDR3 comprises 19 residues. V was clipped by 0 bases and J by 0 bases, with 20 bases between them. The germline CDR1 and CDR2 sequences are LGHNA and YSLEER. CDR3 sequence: CASSQDVARVKISNYGYTF. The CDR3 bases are TGCGCCAGCAGCCAAGATGTCGCCAGGGTAAAGATATCTAACTATGGCTACACCTTC.

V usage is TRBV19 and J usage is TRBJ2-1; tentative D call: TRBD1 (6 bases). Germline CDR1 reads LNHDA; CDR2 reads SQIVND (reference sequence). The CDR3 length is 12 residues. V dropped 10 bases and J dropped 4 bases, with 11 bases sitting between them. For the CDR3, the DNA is TGTGCCACCCTAGGGGGTTACAATGAGCAGTTCTTC. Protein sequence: CATLGGYNEQFF. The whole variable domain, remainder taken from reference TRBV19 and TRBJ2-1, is DGGITQSPKYLFRKEGQNVTLSCEQNLNHDAMYWYRQDPGQGLRLIYYSQIVNDFQKGDIAEGYSVSREKKESFPLTVTSAQKNPTAFYLCATLGGYNEQFFGPGTRLTVL.

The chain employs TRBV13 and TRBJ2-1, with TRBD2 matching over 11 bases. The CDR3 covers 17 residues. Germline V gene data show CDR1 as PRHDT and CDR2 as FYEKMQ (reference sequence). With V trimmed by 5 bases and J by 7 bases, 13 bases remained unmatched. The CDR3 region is CASSKDASGGQLNEQFF. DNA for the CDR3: TGTGCCAGCAGCAAGGATGCTAGCGGGGGGCAACTAAATGAGCAGTTCTTC.

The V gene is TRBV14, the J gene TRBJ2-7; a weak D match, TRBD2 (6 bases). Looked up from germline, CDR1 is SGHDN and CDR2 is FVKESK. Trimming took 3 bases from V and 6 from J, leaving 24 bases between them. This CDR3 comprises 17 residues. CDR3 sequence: CASSQPLGAGSTPEQYF. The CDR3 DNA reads TGTGCCAGCAGCCAGCCCCTTGGGGCGGGAAGTACCCCCGAGCAGTACTTC.

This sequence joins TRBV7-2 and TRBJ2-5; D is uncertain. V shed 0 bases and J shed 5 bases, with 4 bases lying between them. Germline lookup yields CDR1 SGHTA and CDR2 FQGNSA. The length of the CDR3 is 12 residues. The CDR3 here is CASSLARETQYF. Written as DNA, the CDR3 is TGTGCCAGCAGCTTAGCGAGGGAGACCCAGTACTTC.

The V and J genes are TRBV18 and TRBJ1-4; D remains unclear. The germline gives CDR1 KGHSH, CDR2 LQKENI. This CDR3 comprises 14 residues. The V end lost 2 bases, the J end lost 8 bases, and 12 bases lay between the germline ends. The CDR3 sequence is CASSPGGSGEKLFF. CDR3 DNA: TGTGCCAGCTCACCAGGAGGGAGCGGAGAAAAACTGTTTTTT.

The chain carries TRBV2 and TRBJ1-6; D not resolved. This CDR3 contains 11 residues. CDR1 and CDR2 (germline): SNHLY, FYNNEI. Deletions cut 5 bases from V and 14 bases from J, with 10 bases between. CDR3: CASSPRISLHF. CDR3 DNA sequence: TGTGCCAGCAGTCCCAGGATATCCCTCCACTTT.

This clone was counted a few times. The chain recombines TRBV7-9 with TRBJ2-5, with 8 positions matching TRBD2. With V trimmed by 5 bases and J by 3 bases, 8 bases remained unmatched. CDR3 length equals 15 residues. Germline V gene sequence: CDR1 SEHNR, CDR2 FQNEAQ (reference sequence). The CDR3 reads CASSVAGGREETQYF. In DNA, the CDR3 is TGTGCCAGCAGCGTCGCGGGGGGCCGTGAAGAGACCCAGTACTTC. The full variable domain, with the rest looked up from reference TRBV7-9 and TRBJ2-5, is DTGVSQNPRHKITKRGQNVTFRCDPISEHNRLYWYRQTLGQGPEFLTYFQNEAQLEKSRLLSDRFSAERPKGSFSTLEIQRTEQGDSAMYLCASSVAGGREETQYFGPGTRLLVL.

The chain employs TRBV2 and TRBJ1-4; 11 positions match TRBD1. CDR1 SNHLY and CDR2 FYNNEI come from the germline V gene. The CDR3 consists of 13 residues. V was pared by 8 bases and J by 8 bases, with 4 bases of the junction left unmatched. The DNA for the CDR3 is TGTGCCAGCGAGAGGACAGGGGGCGAAAAACTGTTTTTT. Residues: CASERTGGEKLFF.

CDR3 DNA: TGCAGTGTTCCAGGACTCCCCCTCCACTTT. Its translation is CSVPGLPLHF. This chain uses TRBV20-1 with TRBJ1-6; D is unresolved. The CDR3 is 10 residues long. Germline CDR1 and CDR2: DFQATT and SNEGSKA (reference sequence). Trimming took 7 bases from V and 13 from J, leaving 11 bases between them.

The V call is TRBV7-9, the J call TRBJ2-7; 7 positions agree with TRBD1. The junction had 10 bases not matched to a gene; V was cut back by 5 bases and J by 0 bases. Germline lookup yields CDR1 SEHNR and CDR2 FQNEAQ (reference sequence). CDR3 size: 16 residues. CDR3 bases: TGTGCCAGCAGCACTCGGCAACAGGGGCGCTCCTACGAGCAGTACTTC. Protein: CASSTRQQGRSYEQYF.

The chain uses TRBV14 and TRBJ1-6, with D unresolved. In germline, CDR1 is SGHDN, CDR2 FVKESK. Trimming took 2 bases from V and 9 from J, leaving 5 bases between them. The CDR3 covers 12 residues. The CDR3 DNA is TGTGCCAGCAGCCAACAGATTTCACCCCTCCACTTT. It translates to CASSQQISPLHF.